Presented here are 13 T cell receptor beta chains from one specimen sequenced in a study of T-cell reconstitution after alpha-beta-depleted transplantation in children. Unique molecular identifiers were used in preparing the TCRbeta library. TCRdb re-derived calls from the PCR reads in MiXCR, one entry per CDR3 protein. The sample comprises around 400,000 distinct CDR3 sequences, approximately 11% of which are singletons, and roughly 5.1% rests with the top ten. Source: PBMCs from the stem cell graft donor, taken from the stem cell graft. All receptors come from a human donor who donated a stem cell graft to a child with acute myeloid leukemia.

The chain uses TRBV14 and TRBJ2-2, with 14 bases aligning to TRBD2. The CDR3 sequence is 20 residues long. Germline CDR1 is SGHDN and CDR2 is FVKESK. After removal of 0 bases from V and 4 bases from J, the junction contained 10 bases not matched to a gene. In nucleotides, the CDR3 is TGTGCCAGCAGCCAAGAGGGGCACCAGACTAGCGGGAGGGTCACCGGGGAGCTGTTTTTT. It yields the protein CASSQEGHQTSGRVTGELFF.

V is TRBV6-1 and J is TRBJ1-2; the D gene is possibly TRBD1 (6 bases). This CDR3 contains 13 residues. V lost 5 bases and J lost 6, with 13 bases in between. The V gene's germline CDR1 is MNHNS and CDR2 SASEGT. DNA for the CDR3: TGTGCCAGCAGTCGGACAGTGGGACATGGCTACACCTTC. Protein sequence: CASSRTVGHGYTF.

In this sample, this clonotype turned up many times. CDR3 bases: TGTGCCACCAGTGACCCGATCGAGAGCAATGAGCAGTTCTTC. The encoded protein is CATSDPIESNEQFF. V is TRBV24-1 and J is TRBJ2-1; D unresolved. This CDR3 is built from 14 residues. Germline CDR1 KGHDR, CDR2 SFDVKD. The germline V and J ends were trimmed by 4 bases and 6 bases, with 12 bases remaining between them.

The CDR3 DNA reads TGCAGTGCTAAGGATCGACAGGGGACAGGGCACTACGAGCAGTACTTC. It translates to CSAKDRQGTGHYEQYF. The J gene is TRBJ2-7, the V gene TRBV20-1; 9 bases match TRBD1. V shed 4 bases, J shed 3 bases, and the junction held 13 bases outside the gene matches. Germline V CDR1 and CDR2: DFQATT, SNEGSKA (reference sequence). The CDR3 has 16 amino acids.

This clonotype was found a few times. The chain carries TRBV29-1 and TRBJ1-1, with D unresolved. Germline-derived CDR1 and CDR2 are SQVTM and ANQGSEA. V gave up 4 bases and J gave up 5 bases, with 14 bases separating them. The CDR3 spans 13 residues. In nucleotides, the CDR3 is TGCAGCGTTGTATCGGATCCCGGGACTGAAGCTTTCTTT. This codes for CSVVSDPGTEAFF.

The gene calls are TRBV7-9 and TRBJ1-1; no clear D gene. The length of the CDR3 is 15 residues. V was shortened by 3 bases and J by 4 bases, with 15 bases between the two germline ends. Germline CDR1 reads SEHNR; CDR2 reads FQNEAQ (reference sequence). This chain's CDR3 is CASSFPSGVLTEAFF. As DNA, the CDR3 is TGTGCCAGCAGCTTCCCATCCGGGGTCCTCACTGAAGCTTTCTTT.

A few counts support this clonotype. The genes are TRBV6-2 or TRBV6-3 and TRBJ2-1, with 11 bases lining up with TRBD2. The CDR3 is made up of 15 amino acids. The trim removed 6 bases at V and 7 bases at J, leaving 8 bases unmatched. Germline lookup yields CDR1 MNHEY and CDR2 SVGEGT. CDR3 sequence: CASRSLAGAANEQFF. The CDR3 nucleotides are TGTGCCAGCAGATCACTAGCGGGAGCAGCGAATGAGCAGTTCTTC.

The table lists this clonotype with many counts. V and J are TRBV20-1 and TRBJ2-1; the D is unclear. V was shortened by 6 bases and J by 7 bases, with 16 bases between the two germline ends. This CDR3 is built from 13 residues. In germline, CDR1 is DFQATT, CDR2 SNEGSKA (reference sequence). CDR3 sequence (DNA): TGCAGTGCCCTAAGGGTGGGCCTGAATGAGCAGTTCTTC. Translating gives CSALRVGLNEQFF.

This clonotype turned up a few times. This sequence joins TRBV24-1 and TRBJ1-3; tentative D call: TRBD1 (5 bases). The CDR3 consists of 17 residues. Per the germline V gene, CDR1 is KGHDR and CDR2 is SFDVKD. Trimming took off 10 bases at V and 0 bases at J, with 21 bases between the two ends. CDR3: CATTRRGRTYSGNTIYF. The CDR3 DNA reads as TGTGCCACTACCAGGCGGGGCAGAACTTACTCTGGAAACACCATATATTTT.

This clonotype was recorded at least ten times. V usage is TRBV6-4 and J usage is TRBJ2-3, with a weak D call TRBD2 (6 bases). Germline CDR1 and CDR2: MRHNA and SNTAGT. Between the trimmed V and J ends, which lost 0 bases and 1 base, there was a span of 11 bases. The CDR3 extends over 16 amino acids. The CDR3 protein is CASSDSKGGGTDTQYF. The CDR3 DNA follows: TGTGCCAGCAGTGACTCGAAAGGCGGGGGCACAGATACGCAGTATTTT.

In this sample, this clonotype turned up a few times. The rearrangement links TRBV3-1 to TRBJ2-3; 7 bases match TRBD2. The CDR3 has 15 amino acids. Germline V CDR1 and CDR2: LGHDT, YNNKEL (reference sequence). V lost 4 bases, J lost 4 bases, and 8 bases stayed unmatched. The CDR3 protein is CASSRKRGISDTQYF. The CDR3 bases are TGTGCCAGCAGCCGAAAGCGGGGCATTTCAGATACGCAGTATTTT.

The sample holds a few counts of this clonotype. The V and J genes are TRBV7-8 and TRBJ1-3, with 7 bases matching TRBD1. From germline, CDR1 is SGHVS and CDR2 FQNEAQ. V lost 3 bases, J lost 0 bases, and 2 bases stayed unmatched. This CDR3 is built from 15 residues. CDR3 region: CASSFSGGSGNTIYF. The CDR3 nucleotides are TGTGCCAGCAGCTTTTCAGGGGGCTCTGGAAACACCATATATTTT. The full variable domain, rest sourced from reference TRBV7-8 and TRBJ1-3, is GAGVSQSPRYKVAKRGQDVALRCDPISGHVSLFWYQQALGQGPEFLTYFQNEAQLDKSGLPSDRFFAERPEGSVSTLKIQRTQQEDSAVYLCASSFSGGSGNTIYFGEGSWLTVV.

The CDR3 DNA is TGTGCCAGCAGCCCTGAAACAGGGCGGGCTAATGAAAAACTGTTTTTT. Residues: CASSPETGRANEKLFF. The chain is built from TRBV7-2 and TRBJ1-4, with D possibly being TRBD1 (6 bases). This CDR3 spans 16 amino acids. Deletions cut 5 bases from V and 3 bases from J, with 16 bases between. Germline values: CDR1 SGHTA, CDR2 FQGNSA.